The source of this T cell receptor beta chain is a study of CD8 T cells in ankylosing spondylitis. Preparation of TCR beta libraries was done by quantitative 5'-RACE with molecular barcodes. TCRdb independently ran MiXCR on the 5' RACE reads; one entry per CDR3 protein. The data contain around 300,000 distinct CDR3 sequences, less than 25% of them seen just once; the ten biggest clones take up 3.5%. From germline, CDR1 is SGHRS and CDR2 YFSETQ. This CDR3 comprises 15 residues. J lost 10 bases, V lost 5 bases, and 14 bases had no gene match. Study-wide points: Within matched ankylosing spondylitis synovial fluid, disease-linked clones were reportedly significantly enriched.

This clonotype was counted only a few times. The antigen remains unidentified. The TCR originated in a female donor with ankylosing spondylitis or in good health (not recorded which). The V and J genes are TRBV5-1 and TRBJ2-1; TRBD2 matches 8 bases. The material sequenced was blood, either unsorted or a sorted T cell fraction (not recorded which). The CDR3 bases are TGCGCCAGCAGTTTTGAAGGGGCGGGAGGCAGCGAGCAGTTCTTC. This sequence encodes CASSFEGAGGSEQFF.